The T cell receptor (beta chain) under discussion was sequenced for a study of blood T cells in healthy people across ages. Findings and caveats of the study: Bulk PBMC profiling left naive and antigen-experienced comparisons inconclusive.

CDR1 is KGHSH and CDR2 is LQKENI in the germline V gene. V lost 2 bases to trimming and J lost 5 bases, with 12 bases between them. The CDR3 runs to 15 residues. Healthy Caucasians from Russia aged about 6 to 90 served as donors. In the case of this clonotype: Its specificity is not known.

Combining a sample-barcoded 5' primer with a J-beta primer mix, a second PCR ran for roughly 7 to 12 cycles. TCRdb re-derived calls from the 5' RACE reads in MiXCR, one entry per CDR3 protein. The sample lists approximately 1.5 million distinct CDR3 sequences, about 31% occurring once. The sequenced sample was blood. The rearrangement links TRBV18 to TRBJ2-2; D not resolved. The TCR sequence derives from a woman aged 25 to 45 in good health. The CDR3 nucleotides are TGTGCCAGCTCACCAAGTCAACAAGTAACCGGGGAGCTGTTTTTT. Its protein product is CASSPSQQVTGELFF.